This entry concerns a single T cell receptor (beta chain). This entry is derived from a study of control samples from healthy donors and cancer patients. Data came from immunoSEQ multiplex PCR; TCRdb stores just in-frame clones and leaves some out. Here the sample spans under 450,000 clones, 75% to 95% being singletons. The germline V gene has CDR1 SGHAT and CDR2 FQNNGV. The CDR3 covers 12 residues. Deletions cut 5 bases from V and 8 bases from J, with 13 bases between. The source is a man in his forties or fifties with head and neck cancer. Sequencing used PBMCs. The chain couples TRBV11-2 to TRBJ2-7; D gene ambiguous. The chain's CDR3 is CASSPHGEQQYF. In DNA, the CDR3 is TGTGCCAGCAGCCCCCACGGCGAGCAGCAGTACTTC.